This T cell receptor (beta chain) was identified in a study of control samples from healthy donors and cancer patients. TCRdb keeps only in-frame clones here, not all; method: immunoSEQ multiplex PCR. The sample lists tens of thousands of clones, about 89% seen once, with roughly 10% in the top ten. Germline CDR1 is SNHLY and CDR2 is FYNNEI. V shed 3 bases and J shed 4 bases, with 9 bases lying between them. The CDR3 contains 14 residues. The receptor's source is a woman aged 55-69 years with lung cancer. Sequencing was carried out using PBMCs. This sequence joins TRBV2 and TRBJ1-4; D gene unclear. The CDR3 DNA is TGTGCCAGCAGTGATATGGGTAATAATGAAAAACTGTTTTTT. It encodes CASSDMGNNEKLFF.